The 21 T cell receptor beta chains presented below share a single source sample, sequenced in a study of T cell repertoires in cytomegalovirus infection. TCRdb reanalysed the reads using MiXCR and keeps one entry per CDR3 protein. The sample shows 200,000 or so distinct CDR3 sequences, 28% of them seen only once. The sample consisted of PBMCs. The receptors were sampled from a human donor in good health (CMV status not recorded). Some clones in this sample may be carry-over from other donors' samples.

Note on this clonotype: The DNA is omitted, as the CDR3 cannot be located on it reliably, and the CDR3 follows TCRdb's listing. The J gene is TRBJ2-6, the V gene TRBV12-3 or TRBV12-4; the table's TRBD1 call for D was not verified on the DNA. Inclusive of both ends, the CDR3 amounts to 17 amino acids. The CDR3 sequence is CASILGGLPSGANVLTF.

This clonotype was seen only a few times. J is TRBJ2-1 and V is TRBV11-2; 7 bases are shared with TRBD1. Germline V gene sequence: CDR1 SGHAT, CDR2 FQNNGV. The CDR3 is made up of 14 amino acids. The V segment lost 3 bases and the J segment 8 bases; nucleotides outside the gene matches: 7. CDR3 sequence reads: CASSFDRAGDEQFF. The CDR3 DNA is TGTGCCAGCAGCTTTGACAGGGCGGGCGATGAGCAGTTCTTC.

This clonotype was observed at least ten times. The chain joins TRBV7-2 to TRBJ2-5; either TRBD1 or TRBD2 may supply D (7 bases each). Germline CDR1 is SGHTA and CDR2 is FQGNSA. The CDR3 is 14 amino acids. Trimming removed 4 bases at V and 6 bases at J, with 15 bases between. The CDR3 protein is CASSSGGGGKTQYF. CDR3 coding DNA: TGTGCCAGCAGCTCCGGGGGAGGGGGCAAGACCCAGTACTTC.

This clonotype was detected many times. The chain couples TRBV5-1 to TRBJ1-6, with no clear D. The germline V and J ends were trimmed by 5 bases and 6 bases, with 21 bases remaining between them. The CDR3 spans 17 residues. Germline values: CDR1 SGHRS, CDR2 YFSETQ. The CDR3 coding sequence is TGCGCCAGCAGACCAAGTAGGGATGGGTACAGTAATTCACCCCTCCACTTT. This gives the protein CASRPSRDGYSNSPLHF.

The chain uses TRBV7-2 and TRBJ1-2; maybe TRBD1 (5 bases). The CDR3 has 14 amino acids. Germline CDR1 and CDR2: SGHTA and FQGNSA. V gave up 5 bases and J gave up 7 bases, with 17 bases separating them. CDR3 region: CASSPSGGSAGYTF. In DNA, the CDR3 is TGTGCCAGCAGCCCCAGCGGGGGATCGGCTGGCTACACCTTC.

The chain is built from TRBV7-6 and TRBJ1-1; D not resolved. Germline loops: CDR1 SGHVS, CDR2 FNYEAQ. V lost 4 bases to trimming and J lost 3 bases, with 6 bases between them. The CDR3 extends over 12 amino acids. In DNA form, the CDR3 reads TGTGCCAGCAGCTCCGCGGACACTGAAGCTTTCTTT. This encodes CASSSADTEAFF.

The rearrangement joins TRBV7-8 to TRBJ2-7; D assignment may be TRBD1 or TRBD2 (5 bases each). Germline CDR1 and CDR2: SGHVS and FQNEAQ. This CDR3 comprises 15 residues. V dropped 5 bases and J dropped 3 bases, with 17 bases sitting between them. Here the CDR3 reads CASSPQAGSDYEQYF. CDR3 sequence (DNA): TGTGCCAGCAGCCCCCAGGCAGGGAGCGACTACGAGCAGTACTTC.

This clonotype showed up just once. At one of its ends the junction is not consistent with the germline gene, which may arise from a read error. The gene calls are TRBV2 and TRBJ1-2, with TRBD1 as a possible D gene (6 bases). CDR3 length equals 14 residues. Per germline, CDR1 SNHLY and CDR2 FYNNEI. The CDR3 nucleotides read TGTGCCAGCAGTGAAGCGCAGGGGACCGGAGGCTACTCCTTC. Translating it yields CASSEAQGTGGYSF.

This chain's CDR3 is CASSELGAATYEQYF. In DNA, the CDR3 is TGTGCCAGCAGTGAATTAGGGGCAGCCACCTACGAGCAGTACTTC. This chain links TRBV2 with TRBJ2-7; possible D gene TRBD1, 5 bases. The CDR3 runs 15 residues. Germline V CDR1 and CDR2: SNHLY, FYNNEI. The germline V and J ends were trimmed by 2 bases and 2 bases, with 13 bases remaining between them.

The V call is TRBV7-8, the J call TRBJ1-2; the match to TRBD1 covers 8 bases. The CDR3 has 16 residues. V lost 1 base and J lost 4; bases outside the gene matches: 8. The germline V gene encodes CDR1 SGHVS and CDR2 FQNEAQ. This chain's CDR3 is CASSLGIRGHSYGYTF. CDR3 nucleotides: TGTGCCAGCAGCTTAGGGATCAGGGGGCATAGCTATGGCTACACCTTC.

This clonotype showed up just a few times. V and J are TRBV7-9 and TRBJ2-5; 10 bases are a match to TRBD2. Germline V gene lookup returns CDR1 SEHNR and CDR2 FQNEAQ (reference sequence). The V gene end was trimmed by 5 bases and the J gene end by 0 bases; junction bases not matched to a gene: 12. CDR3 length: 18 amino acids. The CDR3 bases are TGTGCCAGCAGCCCCTCTCGACTAGCGGGTACCCACCAAGAGACCCAGTACTTC. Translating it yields CASSPSRLAGTHQETQYF.

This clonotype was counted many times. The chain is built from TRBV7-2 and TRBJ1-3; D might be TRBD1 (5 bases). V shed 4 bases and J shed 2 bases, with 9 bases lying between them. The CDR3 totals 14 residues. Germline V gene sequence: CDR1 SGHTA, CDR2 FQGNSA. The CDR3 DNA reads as TGTGCCAGCAGCTCTTCAGGGACTGGAAACACCATATATTTT. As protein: CASSSSGTGNTIYF. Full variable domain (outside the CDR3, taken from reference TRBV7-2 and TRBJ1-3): GAGVSQSPSNKVTEKGKDVELRCDPISGHTALYWYRQSLGQGLEFLIYFQGNSAPDKSGLPSDRFSAERTGGSVSTLTIQRTQQEDSAVYLCASSSSGTGNTIYFGEGSWLTVV.

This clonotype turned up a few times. The CDR3: CASSHRGLSTDTQYF. The CDR3 bases are TGTGCCAGCAGCCACCGGGGCCTTAGCACAGATACGCAGTATTTT. V and J are TRBV11-2 and TRBJ2-3; D possibly uses TRBD1 or TRBD2 (5 bases each). In germline, CDR1 is SGHAT, CDR2 FQNNGV. Trimming removed 5 bases from V and 0 bases from J, with 12 bases in between. The CDR3 runs 15 residues.

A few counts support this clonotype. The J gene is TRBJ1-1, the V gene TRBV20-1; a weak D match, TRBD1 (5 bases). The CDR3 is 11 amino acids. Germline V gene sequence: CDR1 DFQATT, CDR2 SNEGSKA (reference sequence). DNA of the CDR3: TGCAGGGCACGGGGGAGAGGTGAAGCTTTCTTT. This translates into CRARGRGEAFF.

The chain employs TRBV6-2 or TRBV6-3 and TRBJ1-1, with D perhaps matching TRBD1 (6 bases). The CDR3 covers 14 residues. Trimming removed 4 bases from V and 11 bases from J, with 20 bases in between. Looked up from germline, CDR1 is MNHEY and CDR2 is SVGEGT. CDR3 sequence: CASSSNYPQGEAFF. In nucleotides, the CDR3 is TGTGCCAGCAGTTCCAACTATCCACAGGGTGAGGCTTTCTTT.

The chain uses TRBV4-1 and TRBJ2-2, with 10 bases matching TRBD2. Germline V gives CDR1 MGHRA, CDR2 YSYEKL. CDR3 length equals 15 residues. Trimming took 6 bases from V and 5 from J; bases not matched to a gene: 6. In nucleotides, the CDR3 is TGCGCCAGCAGATTCAGCGGGGGGGGAACCGGGGAGCTGTTTTTT. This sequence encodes CASRFSGGGTGELFF.

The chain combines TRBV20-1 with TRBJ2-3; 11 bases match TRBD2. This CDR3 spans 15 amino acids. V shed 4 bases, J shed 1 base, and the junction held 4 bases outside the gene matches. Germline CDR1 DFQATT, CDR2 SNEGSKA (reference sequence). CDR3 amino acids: CSAKPLAGGTDTQYF. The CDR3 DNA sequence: TGCAGTGCTAAGCCACTAGCGGGGGGCACAGATACGCAGTATTTT.

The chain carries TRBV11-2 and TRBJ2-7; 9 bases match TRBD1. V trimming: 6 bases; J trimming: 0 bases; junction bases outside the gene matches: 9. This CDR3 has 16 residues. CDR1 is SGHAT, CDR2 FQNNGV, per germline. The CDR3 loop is CASRKDRGYPSYEQYF. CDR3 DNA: TGTGCCAGCAGGAAAGACAGGGGGTATCCCTCCTACGAGCAGTACTTC.

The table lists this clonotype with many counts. The CDR3 loop reads CASSLGLDTGELFF. In nucleotides, the CDR3 is TGTGCCAGCAGTTTAGGCCTCGACACCGGGGAGCTGTTTTTT. J is TRBJ2-2 and V is TRBV12-3 or TRBV12-4; no clear D gene. This CDR3 comprises 14 residues. The ends were cut back, 1 base at V and 3 bases at J, with 6 bases in the middle.

In nucleotides, the CDR3 is TGTGCCAGCAGCCTAGGGGTTATTCAGCCCCAGCATTTT. Protein: CASSLGVIQPQHF. This chain connects TRBV7-2 to TRBJ1-5; perhaps TRBD1 as D (5 bases). Trimming removed 5 bases at V and 6 bases at J, with 11 bases between. The CDR3 extends over 13 amino acids. Germline CDR1 reads SGHTA; CDR2 reads FQGNSA.

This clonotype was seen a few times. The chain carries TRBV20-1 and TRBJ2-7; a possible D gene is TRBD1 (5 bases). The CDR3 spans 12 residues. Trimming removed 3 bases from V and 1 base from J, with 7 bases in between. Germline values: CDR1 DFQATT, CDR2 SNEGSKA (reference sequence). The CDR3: CSARPGSYEQYF. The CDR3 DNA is TGCAGTGCTAGGCCAGGGTCCTACGAGCAGTACTTC.